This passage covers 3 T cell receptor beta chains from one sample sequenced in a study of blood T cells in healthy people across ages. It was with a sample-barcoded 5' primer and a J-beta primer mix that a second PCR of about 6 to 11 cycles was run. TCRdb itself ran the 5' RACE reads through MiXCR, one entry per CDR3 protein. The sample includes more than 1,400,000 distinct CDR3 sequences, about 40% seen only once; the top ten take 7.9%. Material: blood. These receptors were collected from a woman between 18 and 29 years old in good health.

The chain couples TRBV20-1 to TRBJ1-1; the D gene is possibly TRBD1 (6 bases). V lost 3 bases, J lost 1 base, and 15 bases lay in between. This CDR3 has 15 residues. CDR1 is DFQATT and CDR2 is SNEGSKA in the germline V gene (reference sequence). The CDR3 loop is CSASDPGHENTEAFF. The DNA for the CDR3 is TGCAGTGCTAGTGATCCGGGACACGAGAACACTGAAGCTTTCTTT.

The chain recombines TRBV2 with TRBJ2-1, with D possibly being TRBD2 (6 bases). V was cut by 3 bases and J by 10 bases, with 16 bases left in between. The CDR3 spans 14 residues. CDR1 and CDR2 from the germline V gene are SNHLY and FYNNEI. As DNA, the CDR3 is TGTGCCAGCAGTGACCCCCCGAGTGGGAGGGAGCAGTTCTTC. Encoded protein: CASSDPPSGREQFF.

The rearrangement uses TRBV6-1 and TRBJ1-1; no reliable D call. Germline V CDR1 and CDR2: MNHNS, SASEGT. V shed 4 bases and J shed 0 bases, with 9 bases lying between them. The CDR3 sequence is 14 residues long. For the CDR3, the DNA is TGTGCCAGCAGTGCCAAGGAATTGAACACTGAAGCTTTCTTT. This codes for CASSAKELNTEAFF.